This entry describes one T cell receptor (beta chain). Its antigen is unknown. The data stem from a study of cytomegalovirus exposure and HLA in healthy donors. Study conclusions and caveats: Three chains linked to CMV were shown in vitro to be specific for CMV antigens.

V lost 1 base and J 7 bases, leaving 12 bases between the germline ends. The CDR3 extends over 15 amino acids. Germline assignment: CDR1 SGHNT and CDR2 YYREEE (reference sequence). This table comes from immunoSEQ multiplex PCR, and its TCRdb copy is limited to in-frame clones, with some not included. The sample records 100,000 or so clones, approximately 88% being singletons. The donors formed part of the 120-subject validation cohort, distinct from the approximately 670-subject first cohort. Sequencing input: PBMCs. The rearrangement uses TRBV5-4 and TRBJ1-6; D unclear. The source is a woman aged 25-40 years in good health and CMV-seronegative. The CDR3 coding sequence is TGTGCCAGCAGCTTGTTTGCGGGGTCGAATTCACCCCTCCACTTT. Translation: CASSLFAGSNSPLHF.